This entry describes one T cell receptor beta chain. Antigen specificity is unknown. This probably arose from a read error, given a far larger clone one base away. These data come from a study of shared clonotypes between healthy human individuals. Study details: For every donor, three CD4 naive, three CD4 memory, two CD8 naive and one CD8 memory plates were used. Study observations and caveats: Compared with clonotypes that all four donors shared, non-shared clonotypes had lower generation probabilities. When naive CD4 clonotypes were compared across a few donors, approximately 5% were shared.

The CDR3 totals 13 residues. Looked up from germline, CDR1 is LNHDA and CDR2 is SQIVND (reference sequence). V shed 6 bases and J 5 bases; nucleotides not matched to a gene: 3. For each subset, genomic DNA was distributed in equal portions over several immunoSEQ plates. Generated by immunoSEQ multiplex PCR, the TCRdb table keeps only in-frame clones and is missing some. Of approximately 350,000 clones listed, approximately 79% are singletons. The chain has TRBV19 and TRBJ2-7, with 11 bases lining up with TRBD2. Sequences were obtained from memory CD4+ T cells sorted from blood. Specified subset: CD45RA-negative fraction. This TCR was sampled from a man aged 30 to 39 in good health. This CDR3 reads CASRLAGDHEQYF. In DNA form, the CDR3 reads TGTGCCAGTAGACTAGCGGGAGACCACGAGCAGTACTTC.